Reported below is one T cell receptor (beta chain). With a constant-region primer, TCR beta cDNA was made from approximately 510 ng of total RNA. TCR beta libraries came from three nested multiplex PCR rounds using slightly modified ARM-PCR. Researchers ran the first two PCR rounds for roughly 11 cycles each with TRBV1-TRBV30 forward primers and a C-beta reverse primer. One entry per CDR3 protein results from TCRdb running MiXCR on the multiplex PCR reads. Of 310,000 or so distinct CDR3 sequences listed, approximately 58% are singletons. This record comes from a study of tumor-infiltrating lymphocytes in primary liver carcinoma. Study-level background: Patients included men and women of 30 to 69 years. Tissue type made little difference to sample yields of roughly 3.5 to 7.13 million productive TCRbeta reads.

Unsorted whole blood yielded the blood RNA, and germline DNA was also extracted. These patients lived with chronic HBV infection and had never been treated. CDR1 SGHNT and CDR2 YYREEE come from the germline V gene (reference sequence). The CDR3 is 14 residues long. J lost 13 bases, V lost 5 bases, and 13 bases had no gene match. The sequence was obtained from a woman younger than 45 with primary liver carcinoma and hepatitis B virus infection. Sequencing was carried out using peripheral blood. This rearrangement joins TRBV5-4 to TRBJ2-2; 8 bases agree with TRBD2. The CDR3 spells CASRPRTSSELLFF. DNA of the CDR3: TGTGCCAGCAGGCCCAGGACTAGCTCTGAATTGCTGTTTTTT.